The clone carrying this T cell receptor (beta chain) turned up a few times. These data belong to a study of cytomegalovirus exposure and HLA in healthy donors. PCR was performed using 60 Vbeta and 13 Jbeta primers. Some clones are missing from TCRdb's copy, which holds only in-frame ones; the method was immunoSEQ multiplex PCR. The sample lists 80,000 to 100,000 clones, roughly 80% occurring once. This clonotype was obtained from a man aged 50 or older in good health and CMV-seropositive. The specimen was PBMCs.

The CDR3 DNA reads as TGCGCCAGCAGCGCGTCCGGGACTAGCGGGGCAGATACGCAGTATTTT. Protein product: CASSASGTSGADTQYF. J is TRBJ2-3 and V is TRBV4-3; 13 bases are shared with TRBD2. J lost 4 bases, V lost 5 bases, and 6 bases had no gene match. CDR1 and CDR2 from the germline V gene are LGHNA and YSLEER. The CDR3 extends over 16 amino acids.